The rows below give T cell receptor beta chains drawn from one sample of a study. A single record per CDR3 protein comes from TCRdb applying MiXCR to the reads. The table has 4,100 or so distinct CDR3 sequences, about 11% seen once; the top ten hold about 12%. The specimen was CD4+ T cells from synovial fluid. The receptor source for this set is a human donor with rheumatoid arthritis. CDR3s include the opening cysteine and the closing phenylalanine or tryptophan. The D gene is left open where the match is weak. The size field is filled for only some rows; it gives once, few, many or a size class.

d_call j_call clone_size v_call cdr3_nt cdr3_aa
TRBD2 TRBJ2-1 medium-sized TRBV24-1 TGTGCCACCAGTGAAGCTAGCGGGAGGGCGGTGTTCTTC CATSEASGRAVFF
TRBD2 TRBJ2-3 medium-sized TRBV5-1 TGCGCCAGCAGCTTGGTGGCTAGCGGGAATACGCAGTATTTT CASSLVASGNTQYF
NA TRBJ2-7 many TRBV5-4 TGTGCCAGCAGCTCTCAGACTGGTAAGAGCTCCTACGAGCAGTACTTC CASSSQTGKSSYEQYF
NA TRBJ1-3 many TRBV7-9 TGTGCCAGCAGCCTAGGTCCGCGCTCTGGAAACACCATATATTTT CASSLGPRSGNTIYF
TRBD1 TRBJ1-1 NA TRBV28 TGTGCCAGCAGGCCGGGACAGCCGAACACTGAAGCTTTCTTT CASRPGQPNTEAFF
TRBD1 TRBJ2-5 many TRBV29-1 TGCAGCGTTGAGGCCAAGGGGGCGGATGAGACCCAGTACTTC CSVEAKGADETQYF
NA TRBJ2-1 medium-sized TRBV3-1 TGTGCCAGCAGCCCCACGCGGGCACTATCCTACAATGAGCAGTTCTTC CASSPTRALSYNEQFF
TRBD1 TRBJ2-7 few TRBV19 TGTGCCAGTACCCGGGACAGGGAAGGCGAGCAGTACTTC CASTRDREGEQYF
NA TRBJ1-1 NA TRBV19 TGTGCCACCCAGGATCGGGGGGCCACTGAAGCTTTCTTT CATQDRGATEAFF
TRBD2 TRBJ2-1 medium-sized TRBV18 TGTGCCAGCTCACCCACTAGCGGGACCTACAATGAGCAGTTCTTC CASSPTSGTYNEQFF
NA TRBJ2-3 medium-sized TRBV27 TGTGCCAGCAGCGTTACAATAACTAGCACAGATACGCAGTATTTT CASSVTITSTDTQYF
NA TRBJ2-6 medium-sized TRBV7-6 TGTGCCAGCAGCGCGACCCGGTCTGGGGCCAACGTCCTGACTTTC CASSATRSGANVLTF
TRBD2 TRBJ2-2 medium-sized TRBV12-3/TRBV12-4 TGTGCCAGCAGGCTAGCGGGAGTCGACACCGGGGAGCTGTTTTTT CASRLAGVDTGELFF
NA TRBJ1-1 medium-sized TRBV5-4 TGTGCCAGCAGCCCGGACATACGAAGCACTGAAGCTTTCTTT CASSPDIRSTEAFF
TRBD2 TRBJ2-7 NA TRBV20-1 TGCAGTGCTAGAGATCCGGCTAGCGGGAGAATCTACGAGCAGTACTTC CSARDPASGRIYEQYF
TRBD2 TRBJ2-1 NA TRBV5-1 TGCGCCAGCGGACTAGCGCAAAACAATGAGCAGTTCTTC CASGLAQNNEQFF
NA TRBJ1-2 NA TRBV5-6 TGTGCCAGCAGCTTGCCCGGCAATACGATCCTTGGCTACACCTTC CASSLPGNTILGYTF
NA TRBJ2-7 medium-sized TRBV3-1 TGTGCCAGCAGTCAACAGGGACACGAGCAGTACTTC CASSQQGHEQYF
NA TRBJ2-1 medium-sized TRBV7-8 TGTGCCAGCCTACAGGAGACCTACAATGAGCAGTTCTTC CASLQETYNEQFF
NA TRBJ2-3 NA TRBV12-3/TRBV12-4 TGTGCCAGCAGTTTATTAGATACGCAGTATTTT CASSLLDTQYF
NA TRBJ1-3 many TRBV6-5 TGTGCCAGCACCCTCTCGGGGTCCTCTGGAAACACCATATATTTT CASTLSGSSGNTIYF
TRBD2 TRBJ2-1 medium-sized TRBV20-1 TGCAGTGCCAGAAAACCGGGACTATCCCACAATGAGCAGTTCTTC CSARKPGLSHNEQFF
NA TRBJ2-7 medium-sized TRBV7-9 TGTGCCAGCAGCGAAACAGGCTACGAGCAGTACTTC CASSETGYEQYF
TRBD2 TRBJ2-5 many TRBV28 TGTGCCAGCAGTTCTACGGGAGGGCAAGAGACCCAGTACTTC CASSSTGGQETQYF
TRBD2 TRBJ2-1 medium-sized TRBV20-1 TGCAGTGCTAGCGACGGGCGGGAGGGCCGGAATGAGCAGTTCTTC CSASDGREGRNEQFF
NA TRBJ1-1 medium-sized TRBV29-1 TGCAGCGTTGACACAGGGTGGAACACTGAAGCTTTCTTT CSVDTGWNTEAFF
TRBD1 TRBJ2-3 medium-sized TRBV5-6 TGTGCCAGCAGCCGGGACAGGGTTGTTACAGATACGCAGTATTTT CASSRDRVVTDTQYF
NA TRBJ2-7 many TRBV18 TGTGCCAGCTCACCCCCCCTCGGGGCCTACGAGCAGTACTTC CASSPPLGAYEQYF
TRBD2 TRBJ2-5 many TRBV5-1 TGCGCCAGCAGCGCCGAACCGACTAGCGGGAATGGAGAGACCCAGTACTTC CASSAEPTSGNGETQYF
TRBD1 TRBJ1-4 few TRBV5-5 TGTGCCAGCAGCTCCGGGACAGGGGGAATGGTGGGCGAAAAACTGTTTTTT CASSSGTGGMVGEKLFF
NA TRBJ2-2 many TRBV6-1 TGTGCCAGCAGGGACCTTTTCAACACCGGGGAGCTGTTTTTT CASRDLFNTGELFF
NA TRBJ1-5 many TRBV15 TGTGCCACCAGCAGAGATCCAGCCGGGATTCAGCCCCAGCATTTT CATSRDPAGIQPQHF
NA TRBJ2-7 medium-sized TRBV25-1 TGTGCCAGCAGTTCAGGGAAGGGCGAGCAGTACTTC CASSSGKGEQYF
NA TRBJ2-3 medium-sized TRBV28 TGTGCCAGCAGTCCCGCGGGGGCTACCACAGATACGCAGTATTTT CASSPAGATTDTQYF
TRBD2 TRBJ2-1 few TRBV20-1 TGCAGTGCGACGACTAGCGGGAAGAGGACCTACAATGAGCAGTTCTTC CSATTSGKRTYNEQFF
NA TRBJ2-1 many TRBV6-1 TGTGCCAGCAGCGCTTCGGTGGGACTGTCCTACAATGAGCAGTTCTTC CASSASVGLSYNEQFF
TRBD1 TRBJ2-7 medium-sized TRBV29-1 TGCAGCGTTCGGACAGGTTCTCGTGAGCAGTACTTC CSVRTGSREQYF
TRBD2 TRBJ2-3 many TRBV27 TGTGCCAGCAGTCCCCTAGCGGGAGGGGGGGGAGATACGCAGTATTTT CASSPLAGGGGDTQYF
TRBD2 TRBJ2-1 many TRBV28 TGTGCCAGCAGCCCCCTAGCGGGAACCTACAATGAGCAGTTCTTC CASSPLAGTYNEQFF
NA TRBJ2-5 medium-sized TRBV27 TGTGCCAGCAACGGGAGAGGGTCCCAAGAGACCCAGTACTTC CASNGRGSQETQYF
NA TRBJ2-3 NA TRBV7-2 TGTGCCAACAACTTGAACACAGATACGCAGTATTTT CANNLNTDTQYF
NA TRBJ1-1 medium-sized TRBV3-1 TGTGCCAGCAGCCAAACTCTAATCAGAGGCAGCACTGAAGCTTTCTTT CASSQTLIRGSTEAFF
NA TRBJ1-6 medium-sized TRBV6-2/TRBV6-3 TGTGCCAGCAGAATACAGGGCACCGGGAATTCACCCCTCCACTTT CASRIQGTGNSPLHF
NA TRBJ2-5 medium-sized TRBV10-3 TGTGCCACCCTACAGGGCCAGACCCAGTACTTC CATLQGQTQYF
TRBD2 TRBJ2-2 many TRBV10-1 TGCGCCAGCAGTCCTAGCGGGGGGAACACCGGGGAGCTGTTTTTT CASSPSGGNTGELFF
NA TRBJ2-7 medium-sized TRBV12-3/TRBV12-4 TGTGCCAGCAGCTCCTCTTGGAGCTCCTACGAGCAGTACTTC CASSSSWSSYEQYF
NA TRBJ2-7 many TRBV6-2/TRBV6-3 TGTGCCAGCACCCCCCGGCCTTTCTTGTACGAGCAGTACTTC CASTPRPFLYEQYF
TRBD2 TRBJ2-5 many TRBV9 TGTGCCAGCAGCCTAGCGGGAGAGATCGGGGAGACCCAGTACTTC CASSLAGEIGETQYF